This entry lists 21 T cell receptor beta chains sequenced from one sample in a study of response to subunit inactivated influenza vaccine. A single record per CDR3 protein comes from TCRdb applying MiXCR to the RT-PCR reads. The table lists around 710,000 distinct CDR3 sequences, about 14% of them singletons, with 5.5% to 8% in the top ten. The sample was PBMCs from blood, taken 14 days before vaccination. The receptors shown here come from a man aged 45-65 years who received an inactivated influenza vaccine.

This clonotype was picked up a small number of times. In this CDR3 the conserved last residue, phenylalanine or tryptophan, is missing, so a read error is likely. The DNA is left out, because the CDR3 cannot be placed on it with certainty; the CDR3 is given as TCRdb lists it. The V gene is TRBV29-1, the J gene TRBJ2-3; the table assigns TRBD1, which was not confirmed against the DNA. The CDR3 is 9 amino acids in total, end residues counted. Germline values: CDR1 SQVTM, CDR2 ANQGSEA. This chain's CDR3 is CSVPGPLGS.

The chain has TRBV10-3 and TRBJ2-3; D is uncertain. The CDR3 loop spans 13 amino acids. Germline CDR1 is ENHRY and CDR2 is SYGVKD. Between the trimmed V and J ends, which lost 2 bases and 2 bases, there was a span of 5 bases. CDR3 loop: CAISEGITDTQYF. CDR3 sequence (DNA): TGTGCCATCAGTGAGGGCATCACAGATACGCAGTATTTT.

This clonotype was detected only a few times. The chain links TRBV12-3 or TRBV12-4 to TRBJ2-5; 11 nucleotides agree with TRBD1. Trimming took 4 bases from V and 6 from J; bases not matched to a gene: 7. The CDR3 has 15 amino acids. CDR3: CASSSRTGGGQTQYF. Here the CDR3 DNA reads TGTGCCAGCAGTTCCAGGACAGGGGGCGGACAGACCCAGTACTTC.

This clonotype was counted between two and nine times. The chain has TRBV20-1 and TRBJ2-3; 7 bases align to TRBD1. V gave up 6 bases and J gave up 8 bases; unmatched junction bases: 11. Germline CDR1 reads DFQATT; CDR2 reads SNEGSKA (reference sequence). CDR3 length equals 13 residues. CDR3 sequence (DNA): TGCAGTGCAAGACAGGGCCAAAGGGGTACGCAGTATTTT. It encodes CSARQGQRGTQYF.

The chain employs TRBV12-3 or TRBV12-4 and TRBJ1-5; 7 bases agree with TRBD1. Germline trimming cut 6 bases from V and 3 bases from J; bases unmatched to any gene: 5. The CDR3 is 14 residues long. CDR3 sequence reads: CASRPGQPNQPQHF. DNA of the CDR3: TGTGCCAGCAGGCCGGGACAGCCCAATCAGCCCCAGCATTTT.

This clonotype was seen a few times. The J gene is TRBJ2-5, the V gene TRBV12-3 or TRBV12-4; D remains ambiguous. The CDR3 sequence is 12 residues long. The ends were cut back, 5 bases at V and 2 bases at J, with 6 bases in the middle. CDR3: CASSLMQETQYF. CDR3 DNA sequence: TGTGCCAGCAGTCTGATGCAAGAGACCCAGTACTTC.

This clonotype was observed many times. J is TRBJ2-1 and V is TRBV29-1, with unresolved D. Germline V lookup: CDR1 SQVTM, CDR2 ANQGSEA. Between the trimmed V and J ends, which lost 3 bases and 5 bases, there was a span of 17 bases. The length of the CDR3 is 15 residues. CDR3 DNA: TGCAGCGTTGAGCCCGGCCTCTTCCCCCACAATGAGCAGTTCTTC. Translation gives CSVEPGLFPHNEQFF.

This chain links TRBV6-1 with TRBJ1-5; 7 bases fit TRBD1. The CDR3 is 16 residues long. CDR1 is MNHNS, CDR2 SASEGT, per germline. The junction had 7 bases not matched to a gene; V was cut back by 5 bases and J by 0 bases. The CDR3 loop is CASSPGTVYSNQPQHF. The DNA of the CDR3 is TGTGCCAGCAGTCCCGGGACAGTGTATAGCAATCAGCCCCAGCATTTT.

The table lists this clonotype with a few counts. The chain is built from TRBV7-9 and TRBJ1-1, with a tentative D call TRBD1 (5 bases). The germline CDR1 and CDR2 sequences are SEHNR and FQNEAQ (reference sequence). CDR3 length: 13 amino acids. V lost 5 bases, J lost 4 bases, and 11 bases lay in between. CDR3 coding DNA: TGTGCCAGCAGCCTCCGGGACCCCACTGAAGCTTTCTTT. Its protein is CASSLRDPTEAFF.

This clonotype was observed a few times. The V call is TRBV6-2 or TRBV6-3, the J call TRBJ2-7; D is unresolved. Trimming removed 8 bases from V and 4 bases from J, with 12 bases in between. The CDR3 has 12 residues. Germline CDR1 reads MNHEY; CDR2 reads SVGEGT. CDR3 sequence reads: CASERLAYEQYF. In DNA, the CDR3 is TGTGCCAGCGAGAGACTCGCATACGAGCAGTACTTC.

The CDR3 spells CSAISGTSHNEQFF. The CDR3 coding sequence is TGCAGTGCAATCTCCGGGACTAGCCACAATGAGCAGTTCTTC. This chain links TRBV20-1 with TRBJ2-1, with 9 bases lining up with TRBD2. CDR3 length: 14 amino acids. The germline CDR1 and CDR2 sequences are DFQATT and SNEGSKA (reference sequence). V gave up 6 bases and J gave up 5 bases; unmatched junction bases: 8.

This clonotype was seen only a few times. This sequence joins TRBV12-3 or TRBV12-4 and TRBJ2-3; 8 bases match TRBD1. The CDR3 has 15 amino acids. V dropped 6 bases and J dropped 3; count of bases not matched to a gene: 8. CDR3: CASSPDRVGTDTQYF. In DNA form, the CDR3 reads TGTGCCAGCAGCCCGGACAGGGTAGGGACAGATACGCAGTATTTT.

V is TRBV12-3 or TRBV12-4 and J is TRBJ2-1, with 7 bases matching TRBD1. The V segment lost 1 base and the J segment 6 bases; nucleotides outside the gene matches: 6. The CDR3 totals 15 residues. This chain's CDR3 is CASSLEGAVSNEQFF. CDR3 in DNA: TGTGCCAGCAGTTTAGAGGGGGCGGTAAGCAATGAGCAGTTCTTC.

This chain uses TRBV20-1 with TRBJ2-1; 12 bases are a match to TRBD1. This CDR3 is 14 amino acids long. Trimming took 0 bases from V and 8 from J; bases not matched to a gene: 2. The germline V gene encodes CDR1 DFQATT and CDR2 SNEGSKA (reference sequence). For the CDR3, the DNA is TGCAGTGCTAGAGATGGGACAGGGGGCGATGAGCAGTTCTTC. Protein: CSARDGTGGDEQFF.

V and J are TRBV29-1 and TRBJ2-7, with D tentatively TRBD2 (5 bases). V was cut by 0 bases and J by 2 bases, with 8 bases left in between. The CDR3 contains 13 residues. Germline V gene data show CDR1 as SQVTM and CDR2 as ANQGSEA. The CDR3 sequence is CSVEDPRAYEQYF. Written as DNA, the CDR3 is TGCAGCGTTGAAGATCCGAGGGCCTACGAGCAGTACTTC.

Only a few counts were recorded for this clonotype. V usage is TRBV20-1 and J usage is TRBJ2-5; TRBD2 might be the D (5 bases). Trimming pared 7 bases from V and 1 base from J, leaving 10 bases between. CDR3 size: 12 residues. Germline V gives CDR1 DFQATT, CDR2 SNEGSKA (reference sequence). The CDR3 nucleotides are TGCAGTGGGGCTAGCAGCCAAGAGACCCAGTACTTC. Residues: CSGASSQETQYF.

This clonotype was seen many times. The V gene is TRBV5-1, the J gene TRBJ1-1; possibly TRBD1 for D (6 bases). Trimming stripped 4 bases from V and 3 bases from J, with 16 bases between. Germline V gene data show CDR1 as SGHRS and CDR2 as YFSETQ. This CDR3 has 15 amino acids. CDR3 loop: CASSKGGGRDTEAFF. The CDR3 region has the DNA TGCGCCAGCAGCAAGGGGGGGGGCAGGGACACTGAAGCTTTCTTT.

This clonotype was seen a few times. The chain combines TRBV11-2 with TRBJ2-1; 8 positions match TRBD2. After removal of 2 bases from V and 6 bases from J, the junction contained 6 bases not matched to a gene. Germline CDR1 and CDR2: SGHAT and FQNNGV. This CDR3 has 15 residues. The CDR3 protein is CASSLNGGAFNEQFF. CDR3 in DNA: TGTGCCAGCAGCTTAAACGGGGGGGCCTTCAATGAGCAGTTCTTC.

A few counts support this clonotype. V is TRBV20-1 and J is TRBJ2-7; D might be TRBD2 (6 bases). The CDR3 runs 14 residues. V was trimmed by 4 bases and J by 0 bases, leaving 13 bases between them. Germline CDR1 is DFQATT and CDR2 is SNEGSKA (reference sequence). CDR3 coding DNA: TGCAGTGCTAAGGGACTTCTCAGCTCCTACGAGCAGTACTTC. Its translation is CSAKGLLSSYEQYF.

The chain carries TRBV6-2 or TRBV6-3 and TRBJ1-5, with a tentative D call TRBD1 (6 bases). The CDR3 totals 16 residues. V lost 4 bases and J 4 bases, leaving 17 bases between the germline ends. Per germline, CDR1 MNHEY and CDR2 SVGEGT. The CDR3 sequence is CASSSQDRRRNQPQHF. The CDR3 coding sequence is TGTGCCAGCAGTTCACAAGACAGGAGAAGGAATCAGCCCCAGCATTTT.

This clonotype was counted only a few times. The chain has TRBV6-2 or TRBV6-3 and TRBJ2-5; D possibly corresponds to TRBD2 (6 bases). Trimming took 4 bases from V and 4 from J, leaving 16 bases between them. This CDR3 spans 15 amino acids. The germline V gene has CDR1 MNHEY and CDR2 SVGEGT. The CDR3, as DNA: TGTGCCAGCAGTTGGGCAGGGCAGCGGGTAGAGACCCAGTACTTC. Translation gives CASSWAGQRVETQYF.